These 17 T cell receptor beta chains originate from one sample sequenced in a study of CD8+ T cells in alopecia areata. After isolation, RNA underwent reverse transcription to generate cDNA as the sequencing template. Method: immunoSEQ multiplex PCR; TCRdb's copy keeps in-frame clones and lacks some. The sample holds 25,000 to 40,000 clones, about 83% seen once. Sequencing input: NKG2D-low CD8+ T cells sorted from blood. These receptors were collected from a human donor with alopecia areata.

V usage is TRBV7-6 and J usage is TRBJ2-3; 9 nucleotides align to TRBD1. Germline V gene data show CDR1 as SGHVS and CDR2 as FNYEAQ. The CDR3 length is 16 residues. J was trimmed by 2 bases and V by 1 base; bases with no gene match: 4. Here the CDR3 reads CASSLGWDRDTDTQYF. CDR3 nucleotide sequence: TGTGCCAGCAGCTTAGGATGGGACAGGGACACAGATACGCAGTATTTT.

This chain uses TRBV7-9 with TRBJ2-7; the match to TRBD1 covers 9 bases. The V gene's germline CDR1 is SEHNR and CDR2 FQNEAQ (reference sequence). V trimming: 5 bases; J trimming: 6 bases; junction bases outside the gene matches: 14. The CDR3 is 16 residues long. The CDR3 DNA follows: TGTGCCAGCAGCAATACTACACAGGGGGCGTTTGGCGAGCAGTACTTC. It specifies CASSNTTQGAFGEQYF.

The J gene is TRBJ2-1, the V gene TRBV6-1; 9 nucleotides align to TRBD1. There are 15 residues in the CDR3. With 2 bases clipped from V and 3 bases from J, the junction kept 2 bases outside the gene matches. The V gene's germline CDR1 is MNHNS and CDR2 SASEGT. CDR3 DNA sequence: TGTGCCAGCAGTGAACGGGACAGGGACTACAATGAGCAGTTCTTC. Translation: CASSERDRDYNEQFF.

The rearrangement links TRBV29-1 to TRBJ2-4; D not resolved. The CDR3 loop spans 12 amino acids. V dropped 4 bases and J dropped 3 bases, with 7 bases sitting between them. Per the germline V gene, CDR1 is SQVTM and CDR2 is ANQGSEA. Here the CDR3 reads CSVASDKNIQYF. As DNA, the CDR3 is TGCAGCGTTGCTTCTGACAAAAACATTCAGTACTTC.

The chain combines TRBV29-1 with TRBJ1-1; 8 bases agree with TRBD1. J was trimmed by 10 bases and V by 2 bases; bases with no gene match: 9. CDR1 is SQVTM and CDR2 is ANQGSEA in the germline V gene. The CDR3 is 13 residues long. DNA for the CDR3: TGCAGCGTTGAACCCTCGGACAGGGATGGAGCTTTCTTT. It translates to CSVEPSDRDGAFF.

This clone was found a few times. The chain uses TRBV6-4 and TRBJ2-1; 7 nucleotides align to TRBD2. Germline trimming cut 0 bases from V and 1 base from J; bases unmatched to any gene: 3. CDR1 is MRHNA, CDR2 SNTAGT, per germline. CDR3 length: 16 amino acids. The CDR3 DNA reads as TGTGCCAGCAGTGACTCTGGGGGGGGGTCCTACAATGAGCAGTTCTTC. It encodes CASSDSGGGSYNEQFF.

The rearrangement uses TRBV27 and TRBJ2-3; D is unresolved. The CDR3 consists of 13 residues. V gave up 4 bases and J gave up 4 bases, with 9 bases separating them. CDR1 is MNHEY and CDR2 is SMNVEV in the germline V gene (reference sequence). The CDR3 DNA follows: TGTGCCAGCAGTTCCTCCCTCGCAGATACGCAGTATTTT. It translates to CASSSSLADTQYF.

The chain joins TRBV29-1 to TRBJ2-3, with D maybe TRBD1 (6 bases). The CDR3 totals 11 residues. Germline V CDR1 and CDR2: SQVTM, ANQGSEA. Deletions cut 6 bases from V and 10 bases from J, with 14 bases between. The DNA for the CDR3 is TGCAGCGTCACACAGGGAGCGGCGCAGTATTTT. Amino acids: CSVTQGAAQYF.

This clone appeared a few times. The chain uses TRBV28 and TRBJ1-5; 9 nucleotides align to TRBD1. CDR3 length: 14 residues. The trim removed 3 bases at V and 4 bases at J, leaving 1 base unmatched. The germline V gene encodes CDR1 MDHEN and CDR2 SYDVKM. The CDR3 region is CASSFGQGNQPQHF. CDR3 coding DNA: TGTGCCAGCAGTTTCGGACAGGGGAATCAGCCCCAGCATTTT.

V gene TRBV6-4 combines with J gene TRBJ2-1, with 11 bases aligning to TRBD2. Germline V gene lookup returns CDR1 MRHNA and CDR2 SNTAGT. With 6 bases clipped from V and 8 bases from J, the junction kept 9 bases outside the gene matches. This CDR3 has 15 amino acids. CDR3 bases: TGTGCCAGCAGCACGACTAGCGGGGAGACCCATGAGCAGTTCTTC. Protein sequence: CASSTTSGETHEQFF.

This clone was seen a single time. This rearrangement joins TRBV29-1 to TRBJ1-1, with D unresolved. Looked up from germline, CDR1 is SQVTM and CDR2 is ANQGSEA. The CDR3 covers 11 residues. With 1 base removed from V and 1 base from J, the gap between germline ends came to 1 base. In DNA, the CDR3 is TGCAGCGTTGAAGGGAACACTGAAGCTTTCTTT. Translation: CSVEGNTEAFF.

The chain has TRBV5-1 and TRBJ2-7; 9 bases fit TRBD1. Germline V CDR1 and CDR2: SGHRS, YFSETQ. V trimming: 4 bases; J trimming: 2 bases; junction bases outside the gene matches: 7. The length of the CDR3 is 15 residues. DNA for the CDR3: TGCGCCAGCAGCATAATGGACAGGGGAACCTACGAGCAGTACTTC. Protein sequence: CASSIMDRGTYEQYF.

This clone was seen a handful of times. V usage is TRBV19 and J usage is TRBJ2-6, with D uncertain. Trimming took off 3 bases at V and 0 bases at J, with 9 bases between the two ends. Germline V lookup: CDR1 LNHDA, CDR2 SQIVND (reference sequence). This CDR3 is 16 amino acids long. Here the CDR3 DNA reads TGTGCCAGTAGTATCGGGTTCCCCTCTGGGGCCAACGTCCTGACTTTC. Protein: CASSIGFPSGANVLTF. The complete variable domain, with remaining parts taken from reference TRBV19 and TRBJ2-6, reads DGGITQSPKYLFRKEGQNVTLSCEQNLNHDAMYWYRQDPGQGLRLIYYSQIVNDFQKGDIAEGYSVSREKKESFPLTVTSAQKNPTAFYLCASSIGFPSGANVLTFGAGSRLTVL.

This chain joins TRBV29-1 and TRBJ2-1; D gene uncertain. Trimming removed 4 bases from V and 5 bases from J, with 9 bases in between. Per germline, CDR1 SQVTM and CDR2 ANQGSEA. The CDR3 is made up of 12 amino acids. DNA for the CDR3: TGCAGCGTTGTGGTACAGAACAATGAGCAGTTCTTC. Its protein product is CSVVVQNNEQFF.

The chain joins TRBV7-2 to TRBJ2-7; 10 positions match TRBD2. The CDR3 has 14 amino acids. CDR1 is SGHTA and CDR2 is FQGNSA in the germline V gene. After removal of 5 bases from V and 4 bases from J, the junction contained 5 bases not matched to a gene. For the CDR3, the DNA is TGTGCCAGCAGCCACAGCGGGGGGGGATACGAGCAGTACTTC. Translated, it gives CASSHSGGGYEQYF.

This chain uses TRBV28 with TRBJ2-6, with 8 bases fitting TRBD1. The V segment lost 7 bases and the J segment 0 bases; nucleotides outside the gene matches: 8. The CDR3 is made up of 17 amino acids. CDR1 and CDR2 from the germline V gene are MDHEN and SYDVKM. The CDR3 protein is CASIGGQESSGANVLTF. The CDR3 DNA is TGTGCCAGCATTGGGGGACAGGAGAGCTCTGGGGCCAACGTCCTGACTTTC.

The chain is built from TRBV27 and TRBJ2-7, with no clear D. Between the trimmed V and J ends, which lost 6 bases and 2 bases, there was a span of 11 bases. The CDR3 consists of 13 residues. CDR1 and CDR2 from the germline V gene are MNHEY and SMNVEV (reference sequence). CDR3 in DNA: TGTGCCAGCAGCCATGGAGAGACCTACGAGCAGTACTTC. It codes for CASSHGETYEQYF.